The source of this TCR beta chain is a study of cytotoxic CD8 clonotypes in ibrutinib-treated CLL (dated by TCRdb to the early 2020s). With respect to the entire study: The cohort included some 14 treatment-naive and fewer than 12 relapsed/refractory patients; 17 to 18 were IGHV unmutated. Cryopreserved peripheral blood mononuclear cells were collected at three points: before therapy, at response, and at either sustained remission or disease progression. Responses were partial in about 25 patients and complete in 2; after median 68 months follow-up, 14 stayed in remission and roughly twelve progressed. Of the 86 participants in the trial, roughly 25 had longitudinal samples available. On average, each sample yielded around 270,000 productive templates and tens of thousands of productive rearrangements. The response samples were drawn at a median of roughly twelve months into treatment, with a range of about 6 to 36 months. Every sample from remission and from progressive disease was obtained while the patients were still on ibrutinib. General study outcomes and caveats: Sampling times were not matched between patients in sustained remission and patients whose disease was progressing, and lymph node repertoires were not examined. At ibrutinib response clonality went up, during sustained remission it held steady, and at progression it dropped back toward baseline. Public clonotypes were rare and either shrank or stayed stable during treatment, and the rise in clonality at ibrutinib response reflected expansion of private clonotypes. At baseline, clonality was higher than in age-matched healthy donors and showed a strong correlation with circulating CD8+ T-cell counts.

Sample time point, as interpreted from the label and publication: roughly 25 months on ibrutinib. For TCR beta library preparation, about 2 micrograms of genomic DNA was extracted from cryopreserved PBMCs. Longitudinal blood samples from CLL patients receiving ibrutinib monotherapy were subjected to high-throughput TCR beta sequencing. Patients were enrolled in a phase 2 open-label single-center ibrutinib monotherapy trial. V is pruned by 1 base and J by 4 bases, leaving 4 bases of the junction without a gene match. Via the germline V gene, CDR1 is SGHTA and CDR2 FQGNSA. The CDR3, from cysteine to phenylalanine, totals 14 residues. Only the CDR3 region is kept as DNA, spanning 42 bases read in frame from base 1. The goal of deep resolution MiSeq sequencing was a depth between 1 in 1 million and 1 in 200,000 T cells, and coverage averaged 10x per clonotype. The immunoSEQ hsTCRB Kit was used to generate the TCR beta libraries. The authors' pipeline ran thus. ImmunoSEQ Data Assistant and ImmunoSEQ Analyzer were used for data analysis, and V, D and J genes were assigned according to IMGT definitions. Clonality was computed as one minus normalized Shannon entropy of productive rearrangement frequencies, ranging from 0 to 1. Public clonotype analysis was restricted to overrepresented clonotypes comprising at least 0.05% of each patient's repertoire. Around 14 repertoires from age-matched healthy donors, obtained from immuneACCESS, served as clonality controls. What TCRdb holds here is the immuneACCESS table cut down to in-frame rearrangements. Part of the clones is not present; checked against another copy, under half of the missing clones reflect an unresolved V gene, and the others are unexplained. Clone size and the V and J calls come from that table; the DNA yielded D and trimming. Within this sample are 70,000 to 80,000 clones, with around four fifths of them counted one time only. Jointly, the top ten make up more than 30% of the sample.

With regard to this clone: Its recognized antigen is unknown. Base qualities are not provided; no much larger clone lies one nucleotide away.

The TCR sequence derives from a human donor with chronic lymphocytic leukemia. The sequence joins TRBV7-2 to TRBJ2-7, and 7 junctional nucleotides match TRBD2. Source: PBMCs, taken after 24 months of ibrutinib treatment. At the DNA level, the sequence is TGTGCCAGCAGCTTAGGCGGGAGCGGGTACGAGCAGTACTTC. Translated, this gives CASSLGGSGYEQYF.